The following is a TCR beta chain sequence with its context. This record comes from a study of blood T cell repertoires in COVID-19. Whole-study context: COVID-19 samples, acute and convalescent, were from the United States, Italy and Spain.

Germline CDR1 and CDR2: LNHDA and SQIVND (reference sequence). V was clipped by 9 bases and J by 4 bases; unmatched bases: 11. The CDR3 length is 14 residues. As originally analysed: How many nucleated cells were present was estimated from reference gene primer amplification. Repertoires were generated with immunoSEQ multiplex PCR, while TCRdb's copy carries only in-frame clones and drops some. Clone size and the V and J calls come from that table; the DNA yielded D and trimming. The sample gives about 50,000 clones, approximately 91% of which show up once; around a tenth is in the top ten. Material: peripheral blood. This chain connects TRBV19 to TRBJ1-2; 7 positions match TRBD1. The sequence was collected from a woman of 80 years or more with acute or convalescent COVID-19. The CDR3 DNA reads as TGTGCCAGCTGCCGGGACAGCGGAACCTATGGCTACACCTTC. Translating it yields CASCRDSGTYGYTF. Combining the CDR3 with reference TRBV19 and TRBJ1-2 gives the whole variable domain DGGITQSPKYLFRKEGQNVTLSCEQNLNHDAMYWYRQDPGQGLRLIYYSQIVNDFQKGDIAEGYSVSREKKESFPLTVTSAQKNPTAFYLCASCRDSGTYGYTFGSGTRLTVV.